This TCR beta chain was identified during a study of T-cell reconstitution after alpha-beta-depleted transplantation in children (dated by TCRdb to about 2016). For the wider study: T-cell immune reconstitution after TCRalphabeta/CD19-depleted allogeneic hematopoietic cell transplantation in children was quantitatively tracked in the study by means of TCR repertoire profiling. What the study reported, not specific to this receptor: In some patients, the high TCRbeta diversity seen at day 60 was put down to recipient T cells and intrathymic progenitors that had survived conditioning. Over the following months the frequencies of hyperexpanded clones went down, and after one year T-cell counts and TCRbeta diversity were mostly credited to newly produced T cells. The apparently early recovery of alphabetaT-cell counts about two months after transplant reportedly depended on only several hundred rapidly expanded clones that came from non-depleted graft cells.

This clonotype has at least ten counts. Its target antigen remains unknown. Base qualities are not provided; no much larger clone lies one nucleotide away. What this sample's treatment or condition label stands for: allogeneic hematopoietic cell transplantation with graft depleted of TCRalphabeta T cells and CD19 B cells. Transplant recipients were children who received TCRalphabeta/CD19-depleted allogeneic hematopoietic cell grafts. Spanning cysteine to phenylalanine, the CDR3 consists of 18 amino acids. Only the CDR3 region is kept as DNA, spanning 54 bases read in frame from base 1. The V end gives up 2 bases and the J end 3 bases, leaving 12 bases in the junction not matched to a gene. Library prep was done by PCR. The data were produced on an Illumina HiSeq 2500. Molecular barcoding was employed in the preparation of TCR libraries, with unique molecular identifiers being used to normalize TCRbeta repertoire quantification. The public reads were reanalyzed by TCRdb: fastp trimming at Q25, MiXCR alignment, in-frame beta chains only. All rows with the same CDR3 protein become a single entry with the most common DNA and genes. The table for this sample lists about 830,000 distinct CDR3 sequences; 16% of them were counted only once. Approximately 5% of the sample rests with the top ten.

Here the chain combines TRBV12-3 or TRBV12-4 and TRBJ2-1; 8 nucleotides in the junction match TRBD2. The receptor comes from a male patient aged 10 to 17 who had a stem cell transplant for acute lymphoblastic leukemia, so the T cells may come from the graft donor. Sequenced material: PBMCs, mostly from graft donor cells, taken 360 days after TCRalphabeta/CD19-depleted stem cell transplant. The encoded CDR3 is CASSLFGESGRGYNEQFF. Read as DNA, the sequence is TGTGCCAGCAGTTTATTCGGGGAGAGCGGGAGAGGCTACAATGAGCAGTTCTTC.